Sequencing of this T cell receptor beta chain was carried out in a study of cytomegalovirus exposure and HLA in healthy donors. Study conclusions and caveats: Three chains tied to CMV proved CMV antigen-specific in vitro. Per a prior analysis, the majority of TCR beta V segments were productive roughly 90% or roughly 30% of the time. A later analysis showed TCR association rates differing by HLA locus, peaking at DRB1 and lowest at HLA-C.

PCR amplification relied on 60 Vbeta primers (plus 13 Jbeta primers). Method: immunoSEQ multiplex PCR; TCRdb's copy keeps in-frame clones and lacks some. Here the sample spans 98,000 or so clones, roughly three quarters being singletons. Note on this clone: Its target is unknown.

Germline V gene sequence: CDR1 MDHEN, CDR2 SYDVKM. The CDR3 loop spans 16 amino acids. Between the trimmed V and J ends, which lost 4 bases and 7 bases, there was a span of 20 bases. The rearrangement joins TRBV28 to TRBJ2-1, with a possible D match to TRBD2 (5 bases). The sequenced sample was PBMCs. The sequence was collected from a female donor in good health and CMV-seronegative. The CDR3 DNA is TGTGCCAGCAGTTCCGCCTGGCTAGCTATCCCTAATGAGCAGTTCTTC. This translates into CASSSAWLAIPNEQFF.